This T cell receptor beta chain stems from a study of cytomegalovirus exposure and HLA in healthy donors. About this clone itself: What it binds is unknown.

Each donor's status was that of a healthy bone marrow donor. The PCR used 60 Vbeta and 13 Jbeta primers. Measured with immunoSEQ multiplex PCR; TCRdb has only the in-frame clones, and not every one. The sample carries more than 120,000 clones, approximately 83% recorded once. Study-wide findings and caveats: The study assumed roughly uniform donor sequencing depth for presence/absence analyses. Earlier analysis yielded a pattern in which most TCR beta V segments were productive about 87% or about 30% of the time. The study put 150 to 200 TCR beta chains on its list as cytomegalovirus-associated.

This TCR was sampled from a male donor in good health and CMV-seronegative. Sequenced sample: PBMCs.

The CDR3 DNA sequence: TGTGCCAGCAGGTTACTAGCGGGTAGGGGCGAGCAGTACTTC. Amino acid sequence: CASRLLAGRGEQYF. This sequence joins TRBV28 and TRBJ2-7; 9 nucleotides align to TRBD2. V shed 6 bases and J 6 bases; nucleotides not matched to a gene: 9. The CDR3 extends over 14 amino acids. Per the germline V gene, CDR1 is MDHEN and CDR2 is SYDVKM. The complete variable domain, with remaining parts taken from reference TRBV28 and TRBJ2-7, reads DVKVTQSSRYLVKRTGEKVFLECVQDMDHENMFWYRQDPGLGLRLIYFSYDVKMKEKGDIPEGYSVSREKKERFSLILESASTNQTSMYLCASRLLAGRGEQYFGPGTRLTVT.